Sequencing of this T cell receptor (beta chain) was carried out in a study of shared clonotypes between healthy human individuals. General study points: In the sorted subsets, rarefaction showed sequencing was incomplete despite large depth. The authors expected sequencing depth to affect clonotype sharing among donors.

Method: immunoSEQ multiplex PCR; TCRdb's copy keeps in-frame clones and lacks some. The profile shows some 2,500,000 clones, roughly 93% of them singletons. Trimming removed 10 bases from V and 0 bases from J, with 12 bases in between. From germline, CDR1 is ENHRY and CDR2 SYGVKD. This CDR3 region has 13 residues. Turning to this clone: The antigen remains undetermined.

This chain links TRBV10-3 with TRBJ1-2; D remains unclear. This clonotype was obtained from a man aged 18 to 30 in good health. Some clones in this sample may be carry-over from other donors' samples. Material for sequencing was naive CD4+ T cells from PBMCs. The subset is: CD45RA+ positively selected. The CDR3 spells CATENRANYGYTF. The CDR3 nucleotides read TGTGCCACCGAAAACAGAGCTAACTATGGCTACACCTTC.